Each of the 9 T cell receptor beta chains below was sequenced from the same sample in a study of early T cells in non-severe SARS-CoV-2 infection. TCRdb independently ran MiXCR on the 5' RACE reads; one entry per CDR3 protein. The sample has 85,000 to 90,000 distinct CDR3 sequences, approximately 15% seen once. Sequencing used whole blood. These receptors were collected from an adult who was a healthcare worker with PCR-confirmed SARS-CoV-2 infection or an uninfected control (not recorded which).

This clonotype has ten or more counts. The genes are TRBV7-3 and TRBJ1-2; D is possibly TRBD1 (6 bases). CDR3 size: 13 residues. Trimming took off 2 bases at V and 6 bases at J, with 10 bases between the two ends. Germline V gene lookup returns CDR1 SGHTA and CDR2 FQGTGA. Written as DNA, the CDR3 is TGTGCCAGCAGCTTACGACCAGGGGATGGCTACACCTTC. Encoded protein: CASSLRPGDGYTF.

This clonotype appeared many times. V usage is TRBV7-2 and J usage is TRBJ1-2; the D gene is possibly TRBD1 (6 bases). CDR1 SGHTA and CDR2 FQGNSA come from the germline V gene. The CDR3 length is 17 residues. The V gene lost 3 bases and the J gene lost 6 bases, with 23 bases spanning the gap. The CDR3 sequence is CASSFWNRPGQTNGYTF. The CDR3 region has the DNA TGTGCCAGCAGCTTCTGGAACCGACCCGGACAGACTAATGGCTACACCTTC.

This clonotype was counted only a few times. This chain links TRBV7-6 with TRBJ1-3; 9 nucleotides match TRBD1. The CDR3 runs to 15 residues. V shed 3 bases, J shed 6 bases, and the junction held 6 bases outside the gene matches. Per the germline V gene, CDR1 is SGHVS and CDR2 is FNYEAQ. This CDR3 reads CASSLGQGIENTIYF. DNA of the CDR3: TGTGCCAGCAGCTTGGGACAGGGTATAGAAAACACCATATATTTT.

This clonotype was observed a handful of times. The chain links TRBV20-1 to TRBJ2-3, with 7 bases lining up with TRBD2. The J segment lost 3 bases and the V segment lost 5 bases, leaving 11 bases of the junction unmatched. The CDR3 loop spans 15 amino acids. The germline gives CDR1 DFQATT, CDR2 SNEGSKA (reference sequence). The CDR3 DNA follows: TGCAGTGCTTTTAGGACTAGTGTGGTGACAGATACGCAGTATTTT. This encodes CSAFRTSVVTDTQYF.

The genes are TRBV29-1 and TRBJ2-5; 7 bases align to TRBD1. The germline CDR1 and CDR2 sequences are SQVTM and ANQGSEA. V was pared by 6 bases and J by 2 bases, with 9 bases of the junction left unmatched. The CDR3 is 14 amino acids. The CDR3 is CSVEQGRTQETQYF. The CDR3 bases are TGCAGCGTGGAACAGGGGCGGACGCAAGAGACCCAGTACTTC.

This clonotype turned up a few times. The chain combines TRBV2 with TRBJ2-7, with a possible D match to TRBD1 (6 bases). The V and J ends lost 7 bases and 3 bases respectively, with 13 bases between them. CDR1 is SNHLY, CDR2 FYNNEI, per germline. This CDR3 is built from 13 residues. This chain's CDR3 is CASNRDTYYEQYF. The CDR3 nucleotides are TGTGCCAGCAACCGGGACACCTACTACGAGCAGTACTTC. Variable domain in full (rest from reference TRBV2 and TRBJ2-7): EPEVTQTPSHQVTQMGQEVILRCVPISNHLYFYWYRQILGQKVEFLVSFYNNEISEKSEIFDDQFSVERPDGSNFTLKIRSTKLEDSAMYFCASNRDTYYEQYFGPGTRLTVT.

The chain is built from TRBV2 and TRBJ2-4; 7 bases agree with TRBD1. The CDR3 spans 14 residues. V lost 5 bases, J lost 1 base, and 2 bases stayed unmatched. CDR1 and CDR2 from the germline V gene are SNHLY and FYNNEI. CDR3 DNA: TGTGCCAGCAGTATGACAGGGGCCAAAAACATTCAGTACTTC. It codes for CASSMTGAKNIQYF. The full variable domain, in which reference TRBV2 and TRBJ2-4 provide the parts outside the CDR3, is EPEVTQTPSHQVTQMGQEVILRCVPISNHLYFYWYRQILGQKVEFLVSFYNNEISEKSEIFDDQFSVERPDGSNFTLKIRSTKLEDSAMYFCASSMTGAKNIQYFGAGTRLSVL.

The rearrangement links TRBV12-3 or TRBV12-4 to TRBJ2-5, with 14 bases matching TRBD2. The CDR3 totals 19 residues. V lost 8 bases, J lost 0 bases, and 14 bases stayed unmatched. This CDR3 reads CASSFPGLAGARYQETQYF. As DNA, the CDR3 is TGTGCCAGCTCCTTCCCGGGACTAGCGGGAGCCAGGTACCAAGAGACCCAGTACTTC.

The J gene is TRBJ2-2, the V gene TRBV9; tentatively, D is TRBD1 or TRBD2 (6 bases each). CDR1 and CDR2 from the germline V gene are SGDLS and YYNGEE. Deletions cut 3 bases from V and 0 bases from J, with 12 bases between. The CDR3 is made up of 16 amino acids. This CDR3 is CASSAPGAANTGELFF. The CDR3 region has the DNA TGTGCCAGCAGCGCCCCGGGGGCTGCGAACACCGGGGAGCTGTTTTTT.